The rows below give T cell receptor beta chains drawn from one sample of a study of T cells in Graves' hyperthyroidism and ophthalmopathy. TCRdb fed the multiplex PCR reads into MiXCR, producing one record per CDR3 protein. The sample has roughly 290,000 distinct CDR3 sequences, about 14% seen once; the top ten hold around 7.9%. Sequencing input: blood. These receptors all come from a woman aged 25 to 39 with Graves' hyperthyroidism that later progressed to Graves' ophthalmopathy. The conserved cysteine and the conserved F or W are not part of the CDR3 here. Fields, in order: J gene, V gene, clone size, CDR3 protein. Only some rows state a clone size, as once, few, many or a class for expanded clones.

J gene: TRBJ2-3
V gene: TRBV29-1
clone size: many
CDR3 protein: SVELAGADTQY

J gene: TRBJ2-3
V gene: TRBV7-2
clone size: many
CDR3 protein: ASSLLAAGTDTQY

J gene: TRBJ2-5
V gene: TRBV14
clone size: many
CDR3 protein: ASSHSGRGRETQY

J gene: TRBJ2-1
V gene: TRBV6-2/TRBV6-3
clone size: many
CDR3 protein: ASSYPALAGASDEQF

J gene: TRBJ2-3
V gene: TRBV7-3
clone size: NA
CDR3 protein: ASSLGTGLQDTQY

J gene: TRBJ2-7
V gene: TRBV7-9
clone size: NA
CDR3 protein: ASQFSYEQY

J gene: TRBJ1-1
V gene: TRBV25-1
clone size: many
CDR3 protein: ASSELNTEAF

J gene: TRBJ2-7
V gene: TRBV20-1
clone size: many
CDR3 protein: SATSRGTGTHEQY

J gene: TRBJ1-5
V gene: TRBV19
clone size: NA
CDR3 protein: ASSNMINQPQH

J gene: TRBJ1-1
V gene: TRBV5-1
clone size: few
CDR3 protein: ASSWRDSPDGSEAF

J gene: TRBJ1-1
V gene: TRBV7-8
clone size: many
CDR3 protein: ASSLDAVWTEAF

J gene: TRBJ2-7
V gene: TRBV10-3
clone size: many
CDR3 protein: ATFGQAGLHEQY

J gene: TRBJ2-7
V gene: TRBV27
clone size: many
CDR3 protein: ASSLTDSYEQY

J gene: TRBJ1-5
V gene: TRBV2
clone size: many
CDR3 protein: ASRSGTGFNQPQH

J gene: TRBJ2-1
V gene: TRBV6-2/TRBV6-3
clone size: many
CDR3 protein: ASGFTGSSSYNEQF

J gene: TRBJ2-3
V gene: TRBV27
clone size: NA
CDR3 protein: ASSNTLTSGNTDTQY

J gene: TRBJ2-7
V gene: TRBV3-1
clone size: many
CDR3 protein: ASSHDSGRAVEQY

J gene: TRBJ2-2
V gene: TRBV19
clone size: NA
CDR3 protein: ASSMIGTGELF

J gene: TRBJ1-1
V gene: TRBV11-2
clone size: many
CDR3 protein: ASSPLTIREANTEAF

J gene: TRBJ1-5
V gene: TRBV19
clone size: few
CDR3 protein: ASSIDPTFSSNQPQH

J gene: TRBJ1-1
V gene: TRBV27
clone size: many
CDR3 protein: ASSPLEVTGVAFAEAF

J gene: TRBJ1-4
V gene: TRBV5-5
clone size: NA
CDR3 protein: ASSGQGAISEKLF

J gene: TRBJ1-5
V gene: TRBV24-1
clone size: many
CDR3 protein: ATSDQDSGTGGREGQPQH

J gene: TRBJ2-7
V gene: TRBV18
clone size: many
CDR3 protein: ASPPKQGANEQY

J gene: TRBJ2-1
V gene: TRBV5-1
clone size: NA
CDR3 protein: ASSLATDEQF

J gene: TRBJ2-4
V gene: TRBV19
clone size: NA
CDR3 protein: ASDTSGGNIQY